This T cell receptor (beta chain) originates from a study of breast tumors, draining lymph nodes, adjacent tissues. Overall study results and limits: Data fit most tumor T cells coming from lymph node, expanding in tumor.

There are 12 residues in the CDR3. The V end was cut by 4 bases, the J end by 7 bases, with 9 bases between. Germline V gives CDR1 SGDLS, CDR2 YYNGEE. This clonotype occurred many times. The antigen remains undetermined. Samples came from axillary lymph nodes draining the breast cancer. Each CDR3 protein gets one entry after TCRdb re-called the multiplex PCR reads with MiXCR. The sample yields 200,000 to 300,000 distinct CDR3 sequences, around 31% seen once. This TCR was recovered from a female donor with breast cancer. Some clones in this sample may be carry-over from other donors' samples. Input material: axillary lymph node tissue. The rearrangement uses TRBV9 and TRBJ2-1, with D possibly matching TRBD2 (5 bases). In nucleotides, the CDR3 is TGTGCCAGCAGCTTCACTAGTAATGAGCAGTTCTTC. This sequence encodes CASSFTSNEQFF.